This T cell receptor (beta chain) appears in the sequencing data of a study of T cell responses to AZD1222 COVID-19 vaccine. Study-wide background: Pooling was applied to second doses at about 4 or about 12 weeks.

Germline assignment: CDR1 MNHEY and CDR2 SMNVEV (reference sequence). The CDR3 sequence is 15 residues long. Trimming at V came to 6 bases and at J to 4 bases, leaving 9 bases not matched to a gene. The study's findings and limits: In a largely white British group with more females than males, clonal diversity was possibly underestimated. CD4 TCRs associated with vaccination spanned spike, dominating at 160-218 and 743-854.

Concerning this clone itself: Antigen unknown.

Sequencing was performed with immunoSEQ multiplex PCR; in TCRdb, only in-frame clones are kept and a portion is missing. In the table there are more than 110,000 clones, about 90% of which are singletons. The sequence was obtained from an adult in good health. The genes are TRBV27 and TRBJ2-7, with TRBD2 matching over 10 bases. The sample consisted of peripheral blood, taken on day 0 of AZD1222 vaccination. As DNA, the CDR3 is TGTGCCAGCAGAAGTTATACTAGCGGGACATACGAGCAGTACTTC. Encoded protein: CASRSYTSGTYEQYF.